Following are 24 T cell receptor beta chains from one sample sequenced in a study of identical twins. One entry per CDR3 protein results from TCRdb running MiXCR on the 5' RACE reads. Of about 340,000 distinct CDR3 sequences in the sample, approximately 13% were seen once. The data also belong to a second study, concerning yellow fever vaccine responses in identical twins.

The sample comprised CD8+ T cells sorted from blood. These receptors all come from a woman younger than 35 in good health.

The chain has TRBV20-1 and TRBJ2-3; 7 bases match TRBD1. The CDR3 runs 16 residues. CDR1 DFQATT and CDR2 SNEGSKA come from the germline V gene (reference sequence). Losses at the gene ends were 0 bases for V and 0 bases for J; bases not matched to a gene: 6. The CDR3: CSARDSPGQSTDTQYF. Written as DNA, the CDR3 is TGCAGTGCTAGAGATAGCCCGGGACAGAGCACAGATACGCAGTATTTT.

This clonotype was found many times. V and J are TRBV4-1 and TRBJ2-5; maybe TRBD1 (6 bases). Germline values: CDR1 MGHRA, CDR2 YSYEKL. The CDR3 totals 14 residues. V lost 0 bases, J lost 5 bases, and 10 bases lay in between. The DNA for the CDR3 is TGCGCCAGCAGCCAAGATCCAGGGGATGAGACCCAGTACTTC. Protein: CASSQDPGDETQYF.

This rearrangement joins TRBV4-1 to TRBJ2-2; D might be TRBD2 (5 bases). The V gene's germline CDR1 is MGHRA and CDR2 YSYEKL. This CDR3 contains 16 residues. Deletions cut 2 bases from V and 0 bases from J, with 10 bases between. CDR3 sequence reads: CASSQPGTANTGELFF. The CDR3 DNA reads TGCGCCAGCAGCCAACCGGGAACAGCGAACACCGGGGAGCTGTTTTTT.

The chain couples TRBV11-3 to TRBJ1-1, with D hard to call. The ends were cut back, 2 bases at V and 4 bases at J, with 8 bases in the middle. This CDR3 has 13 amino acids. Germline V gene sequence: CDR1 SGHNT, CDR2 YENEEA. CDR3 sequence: CASSLSKSTEAFF. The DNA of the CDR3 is TGTGCCAGCAGCTTAAGCAAGAGCACTGAAGCTTTCTTT.

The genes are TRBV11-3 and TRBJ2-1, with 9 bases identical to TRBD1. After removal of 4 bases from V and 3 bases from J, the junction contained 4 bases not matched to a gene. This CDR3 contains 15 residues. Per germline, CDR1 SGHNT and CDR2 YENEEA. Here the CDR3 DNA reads TGTGCCAGCAGCTCTACAGGGGGCAGCTACAATGAGCAGTTCTTC. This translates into CASSSTGGSYNEQFF.

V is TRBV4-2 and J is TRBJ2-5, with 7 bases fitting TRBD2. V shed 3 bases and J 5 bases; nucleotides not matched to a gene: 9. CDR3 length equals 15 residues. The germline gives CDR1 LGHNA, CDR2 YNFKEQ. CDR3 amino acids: CASSQDTSAGETQYF. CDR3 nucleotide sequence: TGTGCCAGCAGCCAGGACACTAGCGCGGGGGAGACCCAGTACTTC.

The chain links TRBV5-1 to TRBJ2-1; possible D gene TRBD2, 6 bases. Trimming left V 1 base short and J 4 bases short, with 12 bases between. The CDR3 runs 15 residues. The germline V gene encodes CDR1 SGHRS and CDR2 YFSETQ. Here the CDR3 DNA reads TGCGCCAGCAGCTTGTCTGGAGGGATTTACAATGAGCAGTTCTTC. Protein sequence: CASSLSGGIYNEQFF.

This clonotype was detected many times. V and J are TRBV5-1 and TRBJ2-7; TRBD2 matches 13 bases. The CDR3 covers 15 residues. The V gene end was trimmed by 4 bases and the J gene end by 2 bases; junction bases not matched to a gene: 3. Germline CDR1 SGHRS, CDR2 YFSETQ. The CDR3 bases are TGCGCCAGCAGCAAGGGACTAGCGGGAACCTACGAGCAGTACGTC. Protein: CASSKGLAGTYEQYV.

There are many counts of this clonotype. As DNA, the CDR3 is TGTGCCATCAGTGACGAGGGGGAGGATACGCAGTATTTT. Translating gives CAISDEGEDTQYF. V gene TRBV10-3 combines with J gene TRBJ2-3; a possible D gene is TRBD1 (6 bases). Germline lookup yields CDR1 ENHRY and CDR2 SYGVKD. This CDR3 comprises 13 residues. V lost 3 bases, J lost 6 bases, and 10 bases lay in between.

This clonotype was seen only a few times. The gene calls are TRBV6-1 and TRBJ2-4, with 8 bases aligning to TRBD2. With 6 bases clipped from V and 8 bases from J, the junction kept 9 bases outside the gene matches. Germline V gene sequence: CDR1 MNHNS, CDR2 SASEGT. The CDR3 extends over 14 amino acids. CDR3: CASSWGAGEDIQYF. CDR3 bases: TGTGCCAGCAGCTGGGGAGCGGGAGAGGACATTCAGTACTTC.

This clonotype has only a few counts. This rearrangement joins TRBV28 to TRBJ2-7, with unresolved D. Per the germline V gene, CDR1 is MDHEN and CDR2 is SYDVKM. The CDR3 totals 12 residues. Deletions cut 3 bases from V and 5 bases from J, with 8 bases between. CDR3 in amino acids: CASSFLGNEQYF. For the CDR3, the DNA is TGTGCCAGCAGTTTTCTAGGCAACGAGCAGTACTTC. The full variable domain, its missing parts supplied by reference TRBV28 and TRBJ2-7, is DVKVTQSSRYLVKRTGEKVFLECVQDMDHENMFWYRQDPGLGLRLIYFSYDVKMKEKGDIPEGYSVSREKKERFSLILESASTNQTSMYLCASSFLGNEQYFGPGTRLTVT.

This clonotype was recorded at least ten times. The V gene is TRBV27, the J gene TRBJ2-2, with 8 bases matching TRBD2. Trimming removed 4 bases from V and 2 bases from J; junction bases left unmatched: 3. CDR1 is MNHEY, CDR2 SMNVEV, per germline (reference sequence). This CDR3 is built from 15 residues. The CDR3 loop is CASSSLAVNTGELFF. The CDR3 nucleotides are TGTGCCAGCAGTTCACTAGCGGTAAACACCGGGGAGCTGTTTTTT.

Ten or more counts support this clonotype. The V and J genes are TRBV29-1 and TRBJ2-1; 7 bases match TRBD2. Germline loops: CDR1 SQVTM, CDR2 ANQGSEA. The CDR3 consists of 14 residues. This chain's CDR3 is CSVEGRETYNEQFF. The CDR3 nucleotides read TGCAGTGTGGAGGGGAGGGAGACCTACAATGAGCAGTTCTTC.

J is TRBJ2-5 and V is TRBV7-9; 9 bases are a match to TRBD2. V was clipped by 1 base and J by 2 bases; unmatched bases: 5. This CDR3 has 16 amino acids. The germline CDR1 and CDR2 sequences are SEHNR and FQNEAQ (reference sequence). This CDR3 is CASSLGTTSGQETQYF. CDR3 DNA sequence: TGTGCCAGCAGCTTAGGGACCACTAGCGGGCAAGAGACCCAGTACTTC.

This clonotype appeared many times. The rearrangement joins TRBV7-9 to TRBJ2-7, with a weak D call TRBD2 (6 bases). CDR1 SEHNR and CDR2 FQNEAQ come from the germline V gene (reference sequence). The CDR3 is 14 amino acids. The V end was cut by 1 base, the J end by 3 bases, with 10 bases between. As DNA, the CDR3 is TGTGCCAGCAGCTTAGGGGGGGATCGCTACGAGCAGTACGTC. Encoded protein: CASSLGGDRYEQYV.

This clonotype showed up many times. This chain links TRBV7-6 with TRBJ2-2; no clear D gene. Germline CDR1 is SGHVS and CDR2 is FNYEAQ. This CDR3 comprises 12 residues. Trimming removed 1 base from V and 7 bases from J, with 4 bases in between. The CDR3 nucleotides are TGTGCCAGCAGCTTAGTGAGCGGGGAGCTGTTTTTT. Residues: CASSLVSGELFF. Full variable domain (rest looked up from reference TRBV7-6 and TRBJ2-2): GAGVSQSPRYKVTKRGQDVALRCDPISGHVSLYWYRQALGQGPEFLTYFNYEAQQDKSGLPNDRFSAERPEGSISTLTIQRTEQRDSAMYRCASSLVSGELFFGEGSRLTVL.

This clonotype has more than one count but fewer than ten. The CDR3 is CASNTRGGYNSPLHF. The DNA of the CDR3 is TGTGCCAGCAATACACGGGGGGGCTATAATTCACCCCTCCACTTT. The genes are TRBV6-1 and TRBJ1-6, with D tentatively TRBD1 (5 bases). Trimming pared 7 bases from V and 3 bases from J, leaving 13 bases between. The CDR3 sequence is 15 residues long. Per the germline V gene, CDR1 is MNHNS and CDR2 is SASEGT.

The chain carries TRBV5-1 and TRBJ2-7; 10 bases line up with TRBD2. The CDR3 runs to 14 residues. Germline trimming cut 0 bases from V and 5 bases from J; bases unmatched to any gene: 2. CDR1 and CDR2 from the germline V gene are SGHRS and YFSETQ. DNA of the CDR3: TGCGCCAGCAGCTTGGTCCTAGCGGGGGACGAGCAGTACTTC. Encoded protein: CASSLVLAGDEQYF.

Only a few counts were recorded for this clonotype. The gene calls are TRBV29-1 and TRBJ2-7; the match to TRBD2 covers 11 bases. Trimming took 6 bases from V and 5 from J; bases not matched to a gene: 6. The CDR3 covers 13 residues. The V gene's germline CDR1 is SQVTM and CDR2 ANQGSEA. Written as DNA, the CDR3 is TGCAGCGTGTTAGCGGGAGGGCCGCACGAGCAGTACTTC. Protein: CSVLAGGPHEQYF.

CDR3 protein: CASRPPGQGHEQFF. CDR3 nucleotide sequence: TGTGCCAGCAGGCCCCCGGGACAGGGGCACGAGCAGTTCTTC. This rearrangement joins TRBV6-1 to TRBJ2-1; 10 positions match TRBD1. The CDR3 contains 14 residues. V was pared by 6 bases and J by 10 bases, with 9 bases of the junction left unmatched. Germline CDR1 is MNHNS and CDR2 is SASEGT.

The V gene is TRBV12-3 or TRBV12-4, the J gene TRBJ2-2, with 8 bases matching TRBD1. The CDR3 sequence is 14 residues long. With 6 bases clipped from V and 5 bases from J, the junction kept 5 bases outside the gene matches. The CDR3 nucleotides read TGTGCCAGCAGGGAAACAGGGGGGACCGGGGAGCTGTTTTTT. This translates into CASRETGGTGELFF.

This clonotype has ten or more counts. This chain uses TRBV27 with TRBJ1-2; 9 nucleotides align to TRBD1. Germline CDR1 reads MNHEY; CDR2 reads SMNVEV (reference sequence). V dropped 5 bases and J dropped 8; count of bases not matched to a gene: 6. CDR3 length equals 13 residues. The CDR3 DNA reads TGTGCCAGCAGTCCTCCGACAGGGGGGGGCTACACCTTC. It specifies CASSPPTGGGYTF.

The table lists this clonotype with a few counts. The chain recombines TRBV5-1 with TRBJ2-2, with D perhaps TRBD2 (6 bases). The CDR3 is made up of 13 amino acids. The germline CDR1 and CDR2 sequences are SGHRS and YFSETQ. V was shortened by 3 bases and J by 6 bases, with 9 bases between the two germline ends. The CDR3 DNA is TGCGCCAGCAGCTACAGCGGGCCCGGGGAGCTGTTTTTT. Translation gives CASSYSGPGELFF.

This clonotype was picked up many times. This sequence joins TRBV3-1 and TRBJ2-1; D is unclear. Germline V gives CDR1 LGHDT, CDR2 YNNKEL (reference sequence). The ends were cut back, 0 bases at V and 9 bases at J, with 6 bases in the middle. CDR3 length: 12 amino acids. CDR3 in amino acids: CASSQEEVEQFF. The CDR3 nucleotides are TGTGCCAGCAGCCAAGAAGAGGTTGAGCAGTTCTTC.